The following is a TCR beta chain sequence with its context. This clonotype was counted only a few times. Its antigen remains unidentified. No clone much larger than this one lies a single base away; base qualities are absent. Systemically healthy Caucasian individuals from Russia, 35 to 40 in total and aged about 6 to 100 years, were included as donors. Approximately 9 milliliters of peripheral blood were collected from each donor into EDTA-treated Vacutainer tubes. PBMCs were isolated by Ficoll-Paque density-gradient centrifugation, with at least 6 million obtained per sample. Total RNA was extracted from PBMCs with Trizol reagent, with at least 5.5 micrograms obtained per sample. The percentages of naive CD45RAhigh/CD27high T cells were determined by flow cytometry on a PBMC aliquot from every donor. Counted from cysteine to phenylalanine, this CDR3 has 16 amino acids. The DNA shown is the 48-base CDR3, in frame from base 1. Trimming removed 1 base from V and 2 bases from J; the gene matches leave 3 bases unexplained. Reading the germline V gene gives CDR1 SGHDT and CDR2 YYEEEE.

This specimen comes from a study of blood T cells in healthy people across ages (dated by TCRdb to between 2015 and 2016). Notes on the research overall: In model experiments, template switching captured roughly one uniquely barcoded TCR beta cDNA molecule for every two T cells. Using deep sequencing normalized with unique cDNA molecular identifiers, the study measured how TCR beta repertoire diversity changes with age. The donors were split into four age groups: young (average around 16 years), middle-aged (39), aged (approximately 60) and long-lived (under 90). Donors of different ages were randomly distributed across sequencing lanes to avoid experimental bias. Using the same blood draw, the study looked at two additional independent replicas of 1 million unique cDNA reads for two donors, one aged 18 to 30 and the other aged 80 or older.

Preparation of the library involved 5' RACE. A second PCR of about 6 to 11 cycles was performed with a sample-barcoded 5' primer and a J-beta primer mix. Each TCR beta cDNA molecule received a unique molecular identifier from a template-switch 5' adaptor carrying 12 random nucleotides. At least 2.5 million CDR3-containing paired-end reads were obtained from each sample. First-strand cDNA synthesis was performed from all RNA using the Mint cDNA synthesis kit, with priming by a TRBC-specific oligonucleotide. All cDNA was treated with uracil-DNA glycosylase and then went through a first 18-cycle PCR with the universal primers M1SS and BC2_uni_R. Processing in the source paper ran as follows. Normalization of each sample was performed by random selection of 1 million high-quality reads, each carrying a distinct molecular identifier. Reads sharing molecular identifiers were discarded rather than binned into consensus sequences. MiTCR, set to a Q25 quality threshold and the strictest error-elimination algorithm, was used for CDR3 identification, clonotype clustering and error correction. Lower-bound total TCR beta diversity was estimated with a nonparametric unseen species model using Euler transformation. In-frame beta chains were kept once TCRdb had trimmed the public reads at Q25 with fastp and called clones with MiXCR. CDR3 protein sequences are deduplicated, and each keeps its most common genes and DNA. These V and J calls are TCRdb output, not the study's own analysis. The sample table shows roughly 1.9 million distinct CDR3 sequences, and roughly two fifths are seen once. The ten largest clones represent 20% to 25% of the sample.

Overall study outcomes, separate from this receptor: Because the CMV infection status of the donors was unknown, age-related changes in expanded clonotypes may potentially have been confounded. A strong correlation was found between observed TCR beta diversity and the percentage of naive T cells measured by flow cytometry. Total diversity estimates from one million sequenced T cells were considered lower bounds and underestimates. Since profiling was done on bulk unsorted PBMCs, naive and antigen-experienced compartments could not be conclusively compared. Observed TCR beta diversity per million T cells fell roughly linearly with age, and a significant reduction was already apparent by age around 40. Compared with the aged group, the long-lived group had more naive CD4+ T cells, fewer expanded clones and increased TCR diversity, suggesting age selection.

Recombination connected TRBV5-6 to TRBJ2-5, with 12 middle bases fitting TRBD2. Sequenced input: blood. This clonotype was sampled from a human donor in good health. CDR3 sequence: CASSLYGTSGQETQYF. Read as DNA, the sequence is TGTGCCAGCAGCTTGTATGGGACTAGCGGGCAAGAGACCCAGTACTTC.